This entry features one TCR beta chain sequence. It lacks a known antigen. No quality values exist for individual bases; no much larger clone is one base distant. These data come from a study of cytomegalovirus exposure and HLA in healthy donors (dated by TCRdb to 2016 to 2017). In terms of the full investigation: According to an earlier analysis of 550 to 750 of the donors, some 170 million T cells yielded 95 million to 140 million unique TCR beta sequences and around 280 Gb of sequence data. Genome-wide SNP genotypes for about 55% of the 666 donors were used in a later genetic analysis, which treated that subset as a discovery cohort. All discovery cohort repertoires had been generated using a single sequencing platform. In a later analysis, previously published TCR beta repertoires from about 670 donors were re-analyzed and high-resolution HLA genotyping was added so that TCR occurrence patterns could be studied. The study was designed to test whether signatures of past pathogen exposure could be identified by cataloging public T cell receptors. Across 398 genotyped donors of the cohort, an average of roughly 230,000 unique TCR beta nucleotide sequences per donor were sequenced, and 15% to 20% of those sequences were non-productive. To decide whether each TCR beta V gene segment behaved as functional or pseudogenic, an earlier analysis of some 600 of the donors relied on high-throughput TCR beta sequencing. HLA typing included class I and class II loci at four-digit resolution. Because of strong linkage in the cohort, roughly 5 DR-DQ haplotypes were treated as single units for association and clustering. Typing coverage varied by locus: roughly 629-640 donors for A, B, C, DRB1 and DQB1; 500 to 550 for DQA1; more than 600 for DPA1; 400 to 480 for DPB1. Donor age, sex, ethnicity and CMV serostatus were compiled alongside the repertoire data. In addition to the first cohort of 666 subjects, a separate validation cohort of approximately 110 different subjects was used. Of the 300 to 500 genotyped donors, more than 75% were placed in the genetic ancestry cluster associated with self-reported Caucasian donors. Rather than drawing on any new phenotypic data, the later analysis identified candidate immune exposures from TCR beta sequences and the way those sequences occurred across donors. Approximately 300 gigabases of sequencing data and around 85 million unique TCR sequences made up an early release that covered approximately 700 HLA-typed donors. High-throughput TCR immunosequencing, statistical association of individual TCRs with disease status, and machine learning were combined to predict cytomegalovirus infection status. The study used immunosequencing to profile the T cell repertoires of under 700 subjects and linked those repertoires to cytomegalovirus serostatus.

Based on the germline V gene (reference sequence), the CDR1 and CDR2 sequences are MNHEY and SMNVEV. The CDR3 measures 19 amino acids from cysteine to phenylalanine. Only CDR3 DNA remains: 57 bases, in frame from the first base. From V the trimming removes 3 bases and from J it removes 0 bases, while the gene matches leave 9 bases of the junction unaccounted for. In total, 630 or so healthy bone marrow donors made up the cohort. Cohort members were all nominally healthy when sampled, although unrecorded immune exposures were likely present. The donor tested CMV seronegative and was one of the 352 seronegative cohort members. A peripheral blood sample was provided by each donor, and peripheral blood mononuclear cells were used for TCR beta sequencing. The Qiagen DNeasy Blood Extraction Kit was used to extract genomic DNA from the blood cell samples. The method behind the library was the immunoSEQ multiplex PCR assay. For the multiplex PCR, a mixture combining 60 forward primers for TCR Vbeta segments and 13 reverse primers for TCR Jbeta segments was used. Amplification of the CDR3 region of rearranged TCR beta genes was performed with a multiplex PCR assay on genomic DNA. On the Illumina HiSeq System, the amplified TCR beta libraries were sequenced as 87-base-pair reads. For the original study's pipeline: Across the 670 or so repertoires, a later analysis counted around 80 million unique TCR beta chains, 9.5 million to 12 million of which were shared by at least two donors. A nearest-neighbor algorithm error-corrected the raw reads and collapsed the reads into unique sequences, merging closely related sequences to remove PCR and sequencing errors. To assign V, D and J gene segments, CDR3 sequences were aligned to IMGT reference sequences. For a sequence to be retained, a match of at least six nucleotides was required to both a V gene segment and a J gene segment. Rearrangements were classified as productive when the CDR3 lacked stop codons and remained in frame with V and J, and all other rearrangements were classified as non-productive. CDR3 was defined according to IMGT convention as the region running from the second conserved V-encoded cysteine to the conserved J-encoded phenylalanine. The earlier analysis of about 500 of the donors excluded sequences that lacked an unambiguous match to a single V gene segment. In an earlier analysis of approximately 550 of the donors, V segments were called functional above 56.7% productive rearrangements and were called segregating when the between-donor standard deviation exceeded 5%. To diagnose cytomegalovirus status from the catalog of TCR beta chain sequences, a statistical classification framework was built. A later analysis assigned V and J genes by comparing TCR nucleotide sequences with IMGT/GENE-DB human TR gene sequences. Using the TCRdist pipeline, a later analysis assigned CDR3 sequences along with most-parsimonious VDJ recombination scenarios. In a later analysis, each TCR beta chain was defined by its CDR3 amino acid sequence together with its V-gene family, and reads without a unique V-gene family were excluded. As a way to deal with suspected cross-contamination and a sequencing artifact, a later analysis dropped 450 to 700 nucleotide sequences that were highly shared and had low generation probability. A later analysis calculated a clonal expansion index for each public chain from normalized within-repertoire ranks of inferred template counts. Generation probabilities in a later analysis came from a VDJ recombination model fitted to out-of-frame rearrangements, and those results were checked against IGoR. In a later analysis, TCR-TCR, TCR-HLA and TCR-CMV co-occurrence was scored with hypergeometric tests, and a repertoire-size bias correction was applied to TCR pairs. False discovery rates were estimated in a later analysis by permuting HLA or CMV assignments 20 times. In a later analysis, co-occurring TCRs were grouped using DBSCAN, with TCRdist sequence similarity added in when clustering inside HLA-allele-positive subsets. Co-occurrence clustering excluded repertoires with fewer than 30,000 or more than 120,000 public chains, plus five with anomalous nucleotide sharing. TCRdb limited this immuneACCESS table to in-frame rearrangements with V and J called. A share of clones is missing; checked studies link under half to unresolved V genes, and the rest is unexplained. That table supplies the V and J calls and clone size; D and trimming were determined from the DNA. For this sample the table gives fewer than 150,000 clones, of which about 75% were detected only once. Roughly 4% of the sample goes to the ten largest clones.

Results the study describes overall, beyond this receptor: For the cohort, immune exposure information was limited to CMV serostatus. In the study, 150 to 200 TCR beta chains were listed as associated with cytomegalovirus. A further reported finding was that TCR beta sequences accurately predicted the HLA-A and HLA-B alleles for most subjects in the first cohort. Because some donors lacked HLA typing at each locus, the association tests relied only on the typed subset. In vitro tests confirmed that three of the cytomegalovirus-associated TCR beta chains recognize cytomegalovirus antigens. In an earlier analysis of 587 of the donors, most TCR beta V segments appeared in productive rearrangements about 87% or about 30% of the time, broadly matching IMGT annotations. A group of highly shared sequence variants was considered likely to be a technical artifact of the sequencing pipeline. Linkage disequilibrium might explain the correlated functional status among segregating V segments, but an unknown experimental factor could not be excluded. The earlier analysis of 587 of the donors excluded roughly 16 rarely observed V segments, including chromosome 9 orphons, because counts were too low. Roughly uniform sequencing depth across donors was assumed in presence/absence analyses, although this assumption may not hold. Most TCR sequences were seen in very few donors, while some public TCRs were found in many individuals. In a later analysis, around 17,000 TCR beta sequences were associated with specific HLA alleles at a false discovery rate of 0.05. When HLA alleles, especially DR and DQ, strongly co-occurred, attributing TCR associations to individual alleles was difficult. In a later analysis, TCR association rates were found to vary across HLA loci, with the most associated TCRs seen for DRB1 alleles and the fewest for HLA-C alleles. Some IMGT-functional V segments, including TRBV6-2 and TRBV6-3, could not be told apart with the 87-base-pair reads, so those segments were excluded. In a later analysis, HLA-associated TCR beta chains showed more clonal expansion and lower generation probabilities than non-associated chains that were equally common. In a later analysis, several top co-occurrence clusters were reported to appear linked to parvovirus B19, influenza, CMV and Epstein-Barr virus. According to the authors, the approach could potentially be generalized to other disease states and immunological phenotypes. Most CMV-associated TCR beta chains appeared to be HLA-restricted in a later analysis, and the HLA associations seemed to be driven largely by CMV exposure. According to a later genetic analysis, donors in an Asian-associated ancestry cluster had fewer N-insertions in productive TCRs than the approximately 700-donor mean. The classifier was reported to diagnose cytomegalovirus status with high specificity and sensitivity in both the original and validation cohorts. An association between a missense DCLRE1C variant and V-gene and J-gene trimming of TCR beta chains was found in a later genetic analysis and replicated in an independent cohort. The cohort was sequenced for TCR beta chains only, and without alpha or paired-chain data the features that could be detected were limited.

Input material: PBMCs. The sequence links TRBV27 to TRBJ2-3; 13 central bases correspond to TRBD2. The receptor was derived from a man between 18 and 35 years old in good health and CMV-seronegative. The CDR3 is CASSFRRLAGGRSTDTQYF. Here is the DNA: TGTGCCAGCAGTTTTCGTCGACTAGCGGGAGGTCGGAGCACAGATACGCAGTATTTT.